This T cell receptor (beta chain) was captured by sequencing in a study of radiotherapy plus CTLA-4 blockade in lung cancer. Some clones are missing from TCRdb's copy, which holds only in-frame ones; the method was immunoSEQ multiplex PCR. The table has around 85,000 clones, approximately 83% seen once. Per germline, CDR1 SEHNR and CDR2 FQNEAQ (reference sequence). The CDR3 has 15 amino acids. Trimming removed 4 bases from V and 5 bases from J, with 14 bases in between. This TCR was recovered from a human donor with non-small cell lung cancer who had a partial response to radiotherapy plus ipilimumab. This specimen consisted of peripheral blood, obtained from a patient treated with radiotherapy plus ipilimumab. The chain combines TRBV7-9 with TRBJ2-2; weak D call: TRBD2 (6 bases). This chain's CDR3 is CASSSAGRETGELFF. CDR3 DNA: TGTGCCAGCAGCTCCGCCGGGAGAGAGACCGGGGAGCTGTTTTTT.